This TCR beta chain was captured in a study of CD8+ T cells in alopecia areata. The study's findings and limits: Lesional scalp, notably in alopecia totalis/universalis, had clonality above that of normal scalp.

Details on this clone: Its cognate antigen is unknown.

Following RNA extraction, reverse transcription yielded cDNA that acted as the sequencing template. Clones were sequenced by immunoSEQ multiplex PCR, and TCRdb holds only the in-frame ones, with some missing. The top ten hold just under 20% of the sample, which has about 150,000 clones, 45% to 60% seen once. This CDR3 comprises 11 residues. V shed 3 bases and J shed 8 bases, with 7 bases lying between them. Germline CDR1 reads LNHDA; CDR2 reads SQIVND (reference sequence). The clonotype was recovered from a human donor with alopecia areata. This chain connects TRBV19 to TRBJ1-2, with no clear D. Sample: CD8+ T cells sorted from blood, taken at week 0. In DNA, the CDR3 is TGTGCCAGTAGTATTGGTCGGGGCTACACCTTC. Its translation: CASSIGRGYTF.